Below, one T cell receptor beta chain is given with its context. The table lists this clonotype with many counts. This clone's antigen is unknown. No base quality information exists; no much larger clone differs at one position. This specimen comes from a study of neurological immune-mediated disorders (dated by TCRdb to between 2018 and 2021). Regarding the study in general: The study compared peripheral blood TCR-beta repertoires of HTLV-I-associated myelopathy (HAM/TSP) patients, multiple sclerosis patients and healthy controls using UMI-based sequencing. Of the approximately 68 subjects in the cohort, about 14 were HAM/TSP patients, roughly 35 were multiple sclerosis patients, and some 20 were healthy controls. The 90 to 110 TCR-beta libraries covered PBMC samples along with longitudinal samples, technical triplicates, and paired sorted CD4+ and CD8+ T-cell subsets. Longitudinal HAM/TSP and healthy donors were sampled at 3 time-points each (roughly 3-45 month intervals).

The full study reports these points: TCR clonal expansion was greatest in HAM/TSP patients and smallest in MS patients, who ranked below even healthy controls. No identical CDR3 amino acid sequences were found to be shared among expanded clones across subjects, suggesting that TCR-beta repertoires were private in all groups.

According to the study, the label for this sample's time point signals: longitudinal time-point 2. The healthy controls were volunteers from a blood bank in Maryland, USA. For the unsorted PBMC libraries, 2 million PBMCs were stored in RNAlater at -80 degrees C until RNA extraction and were used to generate the libraries. Peripheral blood was subjected to Ficoll-Hypaque density gradient centrifugation to isolate PBMCs, which were then cryopreserved in liquid nitrogen. cDNA was synthesized by template-switch 5'RACE using a primer with a 10-nucleotide random unique molecular identifier that tagged each TCR transcript. Over 160 million TCR-beta sequences, covering 15-18 subjects, were produced in each sequencing run. Total RNA was extracted with the RNeasy kit. TCR-beta VDJ regions were amplified with primers for the TCR constant region and the 5'RACE anchor, using the KAPA Real-time Library Amplification kit. Sample indexes and Illumina adaptors were added in a first PCR, and a second PCR then increased library yield. After Ampure bead purification, the roughly 650 bp TCR product was size-selected on a 2% E-gel SizeSelection system. Library quality was checked on a Bioanalyzer, concentration was measured with Qubit, and libraries were quantified with the Kapa Library Quantification kit before pooling. Paired-end 2 x 150 bp sequencing of the libraries was performed on an Illumina HiSeq 2500. To increase sequence diversity, about 25-31% phiX was spiked into each library pool. In the source study's methods: Quality-filtered reads were processed with the UMI-based MiGEC pipeline, which removed over 75% of raw TCR sequences during error correction. VDJ genes were aligned to IMGT germline references, and clonotypes were defined by unique CDR3 amino acid sequence plus V-J genes. VDJtools evaluated clonal expansion, Shannon diversity and CDR3 relatedness (CalcPairwiseDistances, ClusterSamples); CLCbio workbench built phylogenetic trees. Using coefficient-of-variation modelling across technical triplicates, the study counted a clone as expanded if it had at least 8 unique UMIs. The raw public data were reprocessed by TCRdb itself: fastp quality trimming at Q25, MiXCR clonotype calling, in-frame beta chains only. Each entry merges the rows of one CDR3 protein and shows their most common DNA and genes. The V and J calls and clone size come from TCRdb's table, not from the authors' own analysis. The sample records tens of thousands of distinct CDR3 sequences, around 10% of which are singletons. Under 15% of the sample is taken by the ten largest.

The receptor was derived from a man aged 25 to 45 in good health. Sequencing was done on a sample of PBMCs.

In nucleotide form, the sequence is TGCAGTGCCCCAGTGGCAGCGGGAAGCAATGAGCAGTTCTTC. This sequence encodes CSAPVAAGSNEQFF. The chain employs TRBV20-1 and TRBJ2-1; 7 junctional bases match TRBD2. Trimmed from V: 6 bases; trimmed from J: 6 bases; junction bases lacking a gene match: 11. CDR1 and CDR2 were assigned from the germline V gene (reference sequence) as DFQATT and SNEGSKA. Measured from the cysteine to the phenylalanine, the CDR3 is 14 residues long. Only the CDR3 portion is preserved as DNA: 42 bases, with reading frame beginning at the first base.